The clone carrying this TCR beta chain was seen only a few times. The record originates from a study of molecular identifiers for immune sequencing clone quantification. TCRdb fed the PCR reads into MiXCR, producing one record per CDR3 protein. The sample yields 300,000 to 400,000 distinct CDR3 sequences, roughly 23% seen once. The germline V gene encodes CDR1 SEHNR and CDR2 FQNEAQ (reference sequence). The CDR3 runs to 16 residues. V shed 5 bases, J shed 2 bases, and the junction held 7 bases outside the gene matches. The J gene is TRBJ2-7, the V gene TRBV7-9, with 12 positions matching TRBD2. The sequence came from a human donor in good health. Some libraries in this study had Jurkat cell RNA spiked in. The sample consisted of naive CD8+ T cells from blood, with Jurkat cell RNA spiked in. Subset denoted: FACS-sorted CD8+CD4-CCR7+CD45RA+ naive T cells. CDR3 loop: CASSPETSGRTYEQYF. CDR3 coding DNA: TGTGCCAGCAGCCCAGAGACTAGCGGGAGAACCTACGAGCAGTACTTC.